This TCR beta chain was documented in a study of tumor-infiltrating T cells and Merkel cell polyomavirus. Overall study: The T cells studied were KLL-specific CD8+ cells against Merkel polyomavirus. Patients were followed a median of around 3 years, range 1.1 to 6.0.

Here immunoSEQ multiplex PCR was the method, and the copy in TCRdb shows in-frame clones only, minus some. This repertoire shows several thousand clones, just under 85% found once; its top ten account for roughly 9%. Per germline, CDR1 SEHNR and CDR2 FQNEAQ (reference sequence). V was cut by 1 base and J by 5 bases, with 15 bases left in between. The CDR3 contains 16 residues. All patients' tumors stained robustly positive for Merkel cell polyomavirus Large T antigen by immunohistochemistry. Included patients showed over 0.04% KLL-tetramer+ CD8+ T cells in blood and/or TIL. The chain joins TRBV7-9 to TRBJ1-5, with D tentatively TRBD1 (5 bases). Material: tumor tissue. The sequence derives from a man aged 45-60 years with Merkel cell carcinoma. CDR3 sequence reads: CASSLGAGRGHQPQHF. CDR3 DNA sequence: TGTGCCAGCAGCTTAGGGGCAGGGAGGGGCCATCAGCCCCAGCATTTT.